This TCR beta chain was sequenced in a study of identical twins. TCRdb re-derived calls from the 5' RACE reads in MiXCR, one entry per CDR3 protein. This table holds 1.5 million to 2 million distinct CDR3 sequences, about 30% found once. V lost 2 bases to trimming and J lost 0 bases, with 7 bases between them. Germline CDR1 reads ENHRY; CDR2 reads SYGVKD. The CDR3 extends over 15 amino acids. Whole-study findings and limits: Cross-sectional statistical analysis was relied on for the conclusions, without the same donors being followed. Zero-insertion analyses could be partly confounded by invariant MAIT and iNKT cells.

Comment on this clonotype: Its antigen remains unknown.

Sequencing used cord blood. The chain carries TRBV10-3 and TRBJ1-4; a weak D match, TRBD1 (5 bases). The TCR originated in a newborn girl in good health. The CDR3 region has the DNA TGTGCCATCAGTGAGGGGGGGGCAACTAATGAAAAACTGTTTTTT. Translating it yields CAISEGGATNEKLFF.